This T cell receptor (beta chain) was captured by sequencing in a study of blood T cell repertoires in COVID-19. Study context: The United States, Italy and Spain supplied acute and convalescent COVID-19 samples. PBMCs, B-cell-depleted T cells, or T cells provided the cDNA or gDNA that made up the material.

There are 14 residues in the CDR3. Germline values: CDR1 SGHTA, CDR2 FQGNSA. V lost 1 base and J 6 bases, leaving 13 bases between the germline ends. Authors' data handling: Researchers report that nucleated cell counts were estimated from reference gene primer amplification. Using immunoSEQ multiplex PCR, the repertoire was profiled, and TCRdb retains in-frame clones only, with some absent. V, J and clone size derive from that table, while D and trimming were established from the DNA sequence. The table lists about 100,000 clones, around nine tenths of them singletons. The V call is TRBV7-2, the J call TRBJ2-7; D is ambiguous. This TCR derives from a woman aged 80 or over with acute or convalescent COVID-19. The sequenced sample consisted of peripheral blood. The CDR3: CASSLGVFSVEQYF. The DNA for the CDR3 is TGTGCCAGCAGCTTAGGAGTTTTCTCGGTCGAGCAGTACTTC.